These T cell receptor beta chains were read from a single sample in a study of blood T cell repertoires in COVID-19. The data were produced by immunoSEQ multiplex PCR, yet TCRdb's version contains in-frame clones alone and is incomplete. The sample lists approximately 320,000 clones; approximately 85% were seen once. What was sequenced was peripheral blood. The receptors derive from a human donor in a cohort sampled during active COVID-19. Each CDR3 is given with its conserved first and last residue. Each record gives: clone size, D gene, J gene, V gene, CDR3 DNA, CDR3 protein. D genes are given only for firm matches. Expanded clones are given a class, and other clones once, few, many or no size at all.

clone_size: -
d_call: -
j_call: TRBJ1-2
v_call: TRBV10-3
cdr3_nt: TGTGCCATCAGTGAGTACGGGAACAATATGTTACTAGCTAACTATGGCTACACCTTC
cdr3_aa: CAISEYGNNMLLANYGYTF

clone_size: -
d_call: -
j_call: TRBJ1-5
v_call: TRBV18
cdr3_nt: TGTGCCAGCTCATCAGGGATGGGAAATCAGCCCCAGCATTTT
cdr3_aa: CASSSGMGNQPQHF

clone_size: -
d_call: -
j_call: TRBJ1-1
v_call: TRBV19
cdr3_nt: TGTGCCAGTAGTGTTGAGGCCATGAACACTGAAGCTTTCTTT
cdr3_aa: CASSVEAMNTEAFF

clone_size: -
d_call: TRBD1
j_call: TRBJ1-5
v_call: TRBV6-1
cdr3_nt: TGTGCCAGCAGTGACCCGGGACAGGGGGCCCTAGCGGATCAGCCCCAGCATTTT
cdr3_aa: CASSDPGQGALADQPQHF

clone_size: -
d_call: -
j_call: TRBJ1-5
v_call: TRBV3-1/TRBV3-2
cdr3_nt: TGTGCCAGCAGCCAAGATGTTAGGGCAGGGGAGCCTCAGCCCCAGCATTTT
cdr3_aa: CASSQDVRAGEPQPQHF

clone_size: -
d_call: -
j_call: TRBJ1-2
v_call: TRBV19
cdr3_nt: TGTGCCAGTAGTATAGAGGAGGCCAACTATGGCTACACCTTC
cdr3_aa: CASSIEEANYGYTF

clone_size: -
d_call: -
j_call: TRBJ1-4
v_call: TRBV7-9
cdr3_nt: TGTGCCAGCAGCTTAGGAGGGAGGTCGAATGAAAAACTGTTTTTT
cdr3_aa: CASSLGGRSNEKLFF

clone_size: -
d_call: TRBD1
j_call: TRBJ2-7
v_call: TRBV3-1/TRBV3-2
cdr3_nt: TGTGCCAGCAGCCTCCGGGACAGCCTGGGCGGGCAGTACTTC
cdr3_aa: CASSLRDSLGGQYF

clone_size: -
d_call: -
j_call: TRBJ1-2
v_call: TRBV4-1
cdr3_nt: TGCGCCAGCAGCCAAGATCCGGGCAGGGGAATTTGGGGCTACACCTTC
cdr3_aa: CASSQDPGRGIWGYTF

clone_size: -
d_call: TRBD1
j_call: TRBJ1-5
v_call: TRBV11-2
cdr3_nt: TGTGCCAGCAGCAAGCGGACAGGCCAGAGCAATCAGCCCCAGCATTTT
cdr3_aa: CASSKRTGQSNQPQHF

clone_size: -
d_call: -
j_call: TRBJ2-5
v_call: TRBV2
cdr3_nt: TGTGCCAGCAGCGTATCTGAGGGGGAAGAGACCCAGTACTTC
cdr3_aa: CASSVSEGEETQYF

clone_size: -
d_call: TRBD1
j_call: TRBJ1-2
v_call: TRBV7-9
cdr3_nt: TGTGCCAGCATCCGGACAGGAAAAGCCTATGGCTACACCTTC
cdr3_aa: CASIRTGKAYGYTF

clone_size: -
d_call: TRBD1
j_call: TRBJ2-3
v_call: TRBV18
cdr3_nt: TGTGCCAGCTCGCAACGAGAACAGGGGTGGGGCACAGATACGCAGTATTTT
cdr3_aa: CASSQREQGWGTDTQYF

clone_size: -
d_call: -
j_call: TRBJ1-3
v_call: TRBV6-5
cdr3_nt: TGTGCCAGCAGTTACTTTACCAGCGGAGGAAACACCATATATTTT
cdr3_aa: CASSYFTSGGNTIYF

clone_size: few
d_call: TRBD1
j_call: TRBJ1-2
v_call: TRBV2
cdr3_nt: TGTGCCAGCAGCGTGGGACAGAGGGCGGCCTATGGCTACACCTTC
cdr3_aa: CASSVGQRAAYGYTF

clone_size: once
d_call: TRBD2
j_call: TRBJ2-2
v_call: TRBV29-1
cdr3_nt: TGCAGAGCGGGACTTCACACCGGGGAGCTGTTTTTT
cdr3_aa: CRAGLHTGELFF